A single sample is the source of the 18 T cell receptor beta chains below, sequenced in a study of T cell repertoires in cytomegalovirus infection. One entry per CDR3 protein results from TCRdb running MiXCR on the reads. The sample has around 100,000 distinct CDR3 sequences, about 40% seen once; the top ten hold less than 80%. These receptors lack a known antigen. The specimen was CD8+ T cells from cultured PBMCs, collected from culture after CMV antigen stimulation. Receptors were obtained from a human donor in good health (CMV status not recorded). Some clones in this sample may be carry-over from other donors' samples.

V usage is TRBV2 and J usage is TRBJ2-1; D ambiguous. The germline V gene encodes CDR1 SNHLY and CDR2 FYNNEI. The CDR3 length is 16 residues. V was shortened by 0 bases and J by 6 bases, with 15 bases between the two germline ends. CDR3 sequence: CASSEALLGSINEQFF. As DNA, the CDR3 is TGTGCCAGCAGTGAAGCGCTTCTTGGGTCAATCAATGAGCAGTTCTTC.

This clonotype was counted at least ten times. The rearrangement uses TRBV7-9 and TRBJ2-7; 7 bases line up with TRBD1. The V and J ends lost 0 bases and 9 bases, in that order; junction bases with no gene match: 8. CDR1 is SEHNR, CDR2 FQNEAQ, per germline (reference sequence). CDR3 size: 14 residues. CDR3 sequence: CASSLAGDRQGQYF. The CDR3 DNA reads TGTGCCAGCAGCTTAGCGGGGGACAGACAAGGGCAGTACTTC.

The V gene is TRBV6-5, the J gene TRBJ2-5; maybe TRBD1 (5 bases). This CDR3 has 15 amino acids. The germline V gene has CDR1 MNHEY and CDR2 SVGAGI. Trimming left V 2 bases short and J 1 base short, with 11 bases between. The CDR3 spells CASSYLITGQETQYF. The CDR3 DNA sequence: TGTGCCAGCAGTTACCTTATCACAGGCCAAGAGACCCAGTACTTC.

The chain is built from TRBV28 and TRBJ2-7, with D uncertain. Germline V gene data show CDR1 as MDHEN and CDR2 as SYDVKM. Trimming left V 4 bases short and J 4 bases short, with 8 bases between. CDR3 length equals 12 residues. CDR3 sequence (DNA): TGTGCCAGCAGTTCCCTTGGATACGAGCAGTACTTC. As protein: CASSSLGYEQYF.

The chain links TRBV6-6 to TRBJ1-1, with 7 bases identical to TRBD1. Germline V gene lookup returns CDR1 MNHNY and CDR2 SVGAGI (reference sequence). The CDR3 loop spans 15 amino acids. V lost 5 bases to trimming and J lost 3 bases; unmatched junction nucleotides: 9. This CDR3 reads CASSKRSDRDTEAFF. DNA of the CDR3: TGTGCCAGCAGTAAAAGATCAGACAGGGACACTGAAGCTTTCTTT.

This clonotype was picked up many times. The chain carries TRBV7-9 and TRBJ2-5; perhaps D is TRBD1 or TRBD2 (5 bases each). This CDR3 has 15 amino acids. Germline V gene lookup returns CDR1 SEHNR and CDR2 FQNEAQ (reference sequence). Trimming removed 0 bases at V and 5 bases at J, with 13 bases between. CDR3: CASSLAGPPDETQYF. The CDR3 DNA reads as TGTGCCAGCAGCTTAGCGGGACCGCCGGATGAGACCCAGTACTTC.

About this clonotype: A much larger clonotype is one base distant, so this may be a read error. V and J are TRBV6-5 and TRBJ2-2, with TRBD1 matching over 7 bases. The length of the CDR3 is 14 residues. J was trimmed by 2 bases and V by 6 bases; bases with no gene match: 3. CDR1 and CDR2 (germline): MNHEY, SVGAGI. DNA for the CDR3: TGTGCCAGCAGACAGGGGCCTAACACCGGGGAGCTGTTTTTT. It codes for CASRQGPNTGELFF.

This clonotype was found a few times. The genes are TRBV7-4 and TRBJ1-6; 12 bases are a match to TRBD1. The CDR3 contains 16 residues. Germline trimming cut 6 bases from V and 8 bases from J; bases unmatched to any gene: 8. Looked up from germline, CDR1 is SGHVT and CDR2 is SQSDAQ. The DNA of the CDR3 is TGTGCCAGCAGAAAACCGGGACAGGGGGCGCATTCACCCCTCCACTTT. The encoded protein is CASRKPGQGAHSPLHF.

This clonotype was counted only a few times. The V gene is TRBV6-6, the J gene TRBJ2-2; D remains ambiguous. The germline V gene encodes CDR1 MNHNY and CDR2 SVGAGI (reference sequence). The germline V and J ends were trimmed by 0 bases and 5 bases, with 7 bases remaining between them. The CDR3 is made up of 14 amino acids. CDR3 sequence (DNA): TGTGCCAGCAGTTACTCGATGGTAACCGGGGAGCTGTTTTTT. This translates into CASSYSMVTGELFF.

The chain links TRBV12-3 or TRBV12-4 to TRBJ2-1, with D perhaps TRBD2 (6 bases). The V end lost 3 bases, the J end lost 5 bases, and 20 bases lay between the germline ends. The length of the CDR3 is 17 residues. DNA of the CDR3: TGTGCCAGCAGTTTGGGGGGACTGCAATCAGTCCACAATGAGCAGTTCTTC. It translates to CASSLGGLQSVHNEQFF.

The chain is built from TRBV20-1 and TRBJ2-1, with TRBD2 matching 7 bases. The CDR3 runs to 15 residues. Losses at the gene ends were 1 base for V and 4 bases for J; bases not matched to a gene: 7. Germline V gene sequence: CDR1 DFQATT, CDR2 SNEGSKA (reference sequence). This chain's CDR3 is CSARAAGVNYNEQFF. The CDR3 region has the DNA TGCAGTGCTAGAGCCGCGGGGGTAAATTACAATGAGCAGTTCTTC.

DNA of the CDR3: TGTGCCAGCAGCTTGGGCACCCCGGGTGAGCAGTACTTC. It translates to CASSLGTPGEQYF. The V gene is TRBV5-4, the J gene TRBJ2-7; D remains ambiguous. V was trimmed by 0 bases and J by 7 bases, leaving 11 bases between them. CDR1 and CDR2 from the germline V gene are SGHNT and YYREEE (reference sequence). The CDR3 is 13 residues long.

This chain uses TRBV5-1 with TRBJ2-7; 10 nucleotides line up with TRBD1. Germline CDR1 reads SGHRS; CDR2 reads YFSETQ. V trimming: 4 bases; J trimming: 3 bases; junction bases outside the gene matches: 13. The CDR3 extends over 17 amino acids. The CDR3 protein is CASSLTGGDYNLYEQYF. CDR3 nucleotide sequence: TGCGCCAGCAGCCTGACAGGGGGCGACTATAATCTCTACGAGCAGTACTTC.

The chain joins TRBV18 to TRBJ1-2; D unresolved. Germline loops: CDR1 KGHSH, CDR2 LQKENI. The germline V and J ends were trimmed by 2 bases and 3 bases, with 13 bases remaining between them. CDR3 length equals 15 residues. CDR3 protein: CASSPRPSPDYGYTF. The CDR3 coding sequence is TGTGCCAGCTCACCAAGGCCTTCCCCAGACTATGGCTACACCTTC.

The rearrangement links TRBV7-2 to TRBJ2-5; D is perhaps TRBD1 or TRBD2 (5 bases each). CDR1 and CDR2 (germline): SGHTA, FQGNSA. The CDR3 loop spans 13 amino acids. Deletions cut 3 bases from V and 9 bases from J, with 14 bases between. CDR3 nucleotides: TGTGCCAGCAGCTTGACCCCGGGACGGGCCCAGTACTTC. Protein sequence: CASSLTPGRAQYF. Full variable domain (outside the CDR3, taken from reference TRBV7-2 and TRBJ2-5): GAGVSQSPSNKVTEKGKDVELRCDPISGHTALYWYRQSLGQGLEFLIYFQGNSAPDKSGLPSDRFSAERTGGSVSTLTIQRTQQEDSAVYLCASSLTPGRAQYFGPGTRLLVL.

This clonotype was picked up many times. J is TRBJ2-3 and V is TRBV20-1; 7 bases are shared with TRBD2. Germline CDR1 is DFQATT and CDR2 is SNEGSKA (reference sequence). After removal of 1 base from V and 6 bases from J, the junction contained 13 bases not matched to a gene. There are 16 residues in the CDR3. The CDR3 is CSARAPWGGGPDTQYF. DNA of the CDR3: TGCAGTGCTAGAGCCCCGTGGGGGGGAGGCCCCGATACGCAGTATTTT.

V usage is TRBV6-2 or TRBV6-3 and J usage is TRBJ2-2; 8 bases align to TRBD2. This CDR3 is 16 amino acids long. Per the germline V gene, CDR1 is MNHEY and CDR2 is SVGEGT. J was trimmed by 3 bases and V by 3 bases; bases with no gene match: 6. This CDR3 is CASSYGAGDYTGELFF. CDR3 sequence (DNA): TGTGCCAGCAGTTATGGAGCGGGGGATTACACCGGGGAGCTGTTTTTT.

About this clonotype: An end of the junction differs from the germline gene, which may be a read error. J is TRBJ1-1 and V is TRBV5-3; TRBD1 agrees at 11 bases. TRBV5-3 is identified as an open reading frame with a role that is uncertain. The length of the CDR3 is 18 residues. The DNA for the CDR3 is TGTGCCAGCAGCTCCCCCGGGACAGGGGGTTGGATGAACACTGAAGCTTTCTTT. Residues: CASSSPGTGGWMNTEAFF.